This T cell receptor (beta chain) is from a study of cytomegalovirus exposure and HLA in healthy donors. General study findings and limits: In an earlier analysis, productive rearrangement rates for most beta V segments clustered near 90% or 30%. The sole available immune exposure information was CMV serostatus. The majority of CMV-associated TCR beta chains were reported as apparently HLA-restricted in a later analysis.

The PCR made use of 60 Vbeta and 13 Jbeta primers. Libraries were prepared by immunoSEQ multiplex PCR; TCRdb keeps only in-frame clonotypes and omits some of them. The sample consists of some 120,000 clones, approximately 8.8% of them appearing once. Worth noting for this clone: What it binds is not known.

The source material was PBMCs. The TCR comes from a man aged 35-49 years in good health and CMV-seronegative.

Here the CDR3 reads CASSPLFEGDSAFF. As DNA, the CDR3 is TGTGCCAGCAGCCCCCTATTTGAAGGGGACTCAGCTTTCTTT. The V gene is TRBV9, the J gene TRBJ1-1; possible D gene TRBD1, 5 bases. Per the germline V gene, CDR1 is SGDLS and CDR2 is YYNGEE. V was pared by 4 bases and J by 10 bases, with 20 bases between. The length of the CDR3 is 14 residues.